This record concerns one T cell receptor (beta chain) sequence. Its antigen is not known. This sample is part of a study of CXCR3-negative and CXCR3-positive naive CD8 T cells. Study-level information: Every library held about 1.5 +/- 0.3 million TRB reads, and the total came to around 140 million. Study observations and caveats: The study found comparably high diversity in both naive subsets and much lower diversity in memory CD8+ cells. Similar TRBV-TRBJ usage was seen in naive cells (both CXCR3-negative and CXCR3-positive), but memory cells differed. CXCR3 levels fell partly with cryopreservation; most assays relied on fresh PBMCs.

The TRB cDNA libraries were prepared by 5' RACE with UMI labels. From its re-call of the 5' RACE reads, TCRdb lists each CDR3 protein once, without DNA. The sample includes under 65,000 distinct CDR3 sequences. The germline CDR1 and CDR2 sequences are SGHDT and YYEEEE. This CDR3 spans 14 amino acids. The origin of this receptor is a human donor in good health. Some clones in this sample may be carry-over from other donors' samples. What was sequenced was memory CD8+ T cells from blood. This chain links TRBV5-6 with TRBJ2-7; TCRdb selects TRBD1, and the lack of DNA leaves this call unchecked. This CDR3 reads CASSSRGLHYEQYF.